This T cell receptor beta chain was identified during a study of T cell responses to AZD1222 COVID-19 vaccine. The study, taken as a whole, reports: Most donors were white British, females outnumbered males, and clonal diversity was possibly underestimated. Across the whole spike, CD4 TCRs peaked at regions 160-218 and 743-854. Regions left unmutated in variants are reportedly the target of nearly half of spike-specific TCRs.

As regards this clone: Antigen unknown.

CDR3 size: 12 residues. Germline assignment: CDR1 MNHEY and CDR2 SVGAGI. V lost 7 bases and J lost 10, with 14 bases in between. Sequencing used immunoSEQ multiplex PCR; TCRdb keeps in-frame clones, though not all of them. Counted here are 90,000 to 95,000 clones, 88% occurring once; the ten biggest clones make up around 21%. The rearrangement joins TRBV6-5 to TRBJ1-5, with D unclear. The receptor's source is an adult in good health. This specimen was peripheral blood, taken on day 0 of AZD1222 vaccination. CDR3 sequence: CASKPELGPQHF. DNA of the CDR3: TGTGCCAGCAAACCCGAGCTGGGACCCCAGCATTTT.